One sample yielded the 4 T cell receptor beta chains listed below, sequenced in a study of blood T cell repertoires in COVID-19. Sequencing was performed with immunoSEQ multiplex PCR; in TCRdb, only in-frame clones are kept and a portion is missing. The profile shows a few hundred thousand clones, roughly 85% of them singletons. Material for sequencing was PBMCs or T cells enriched from blood (not recorded which). All receptors come from a woman in her fifties or sixties who had been exposed to COVID-19.

The rearrangement joins TRBV19 to TRBJ1-2, with D possibly matching TRBD1 (5 bases). This CDR3 region has 16 residues. V dropped 6 bases and J dropped 6 bases, with 23 bases sitting between them. The germline CDR1 and CDR2 sequences are LNHDA and SQIVND (reference sequence). The CDR3 coding sequence is TGTGCCAGTAGCCCCCGAGGGGCGGGGGGTAAGGATGGCTACACCTTC. It translates to CASSPRGAGGKDGYTF.

V usage is TRBV2 and J usage is TRBJ2-7; 8 bases are a match to TRBD2. The V segment lost 6 bases and the J segment 3 bases; nucleotides outside the gene matches: 10. CDR3 length: 15 amino acids. Germline loops: CDR1 SNHLY, CDR2 FYNNEI. The CDR3 protein is CASSPSGGAHYEQYF. The DNA of the CDR3 is TGTGCCAGCAGCCCGAGCGGGGGCGCGCACTACGAGCAGTACTTC.

The chain joins TRBV27 to TRBJ1-3; 7 bases are shared with TRBD1. The J segment lost 4 bases and the V segment lost 0 bases, leaving 3 bases of the junction unmatched. Germline values: CDR1 MNHEY, CDR2 SMNVEV (reference sequence). CDR3 length: 15 residues. The CDR3, as DNA: TGTGCCAGCAGTTTATCAGGGGGCTTAGGAAACACCATATATTTT. This gives the protein CASSLSGGLGNTIYF.

This sequence joins TRBV5-6 and TRBJ1-3, with 9 bases fitting TRBD1. This CDR3 is built from 17 residues. Trimming at V came to 7 bases and at J to 0 bases, leaving 11 bases not matched to a gene. Germline lookup yields CDR1 SGHDT and CDR2 YYEEEE. CDR3 sequence: CASQPPPGQGSGNTIYF. CDR3 in DNA: TGTGCCAGCCAACCCCCTCCGGGACAGGGCTCTGGAAACACCATATATTTT.